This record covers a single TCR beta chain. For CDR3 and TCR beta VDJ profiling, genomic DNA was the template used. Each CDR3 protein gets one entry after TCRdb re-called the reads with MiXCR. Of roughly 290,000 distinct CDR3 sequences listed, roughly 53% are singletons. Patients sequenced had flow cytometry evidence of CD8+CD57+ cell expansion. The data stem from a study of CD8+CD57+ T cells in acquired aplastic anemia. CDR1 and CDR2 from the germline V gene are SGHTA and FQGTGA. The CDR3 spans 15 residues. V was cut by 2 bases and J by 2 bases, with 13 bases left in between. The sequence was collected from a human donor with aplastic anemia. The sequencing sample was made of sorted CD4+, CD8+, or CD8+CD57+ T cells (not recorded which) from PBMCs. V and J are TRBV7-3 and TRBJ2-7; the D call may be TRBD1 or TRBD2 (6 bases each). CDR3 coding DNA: TGTGCCAGCAGCTTAGTCGGGGGCTCGACCTACGAGCAGTACTTC. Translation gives CASSLVGGSTYEQYF.